This TCR beta chain was retrieved from a study of blood T cell repertoires in COVID-19. Study in general: The United States, Italy and Spain supplied acute and convalescent COVID-19 samples. PBMCs, B-cell-depleted T cells, or T cells were the source of the cDNA or gDNA that made up the material.

The CDR3 covers 13 residues. Germline-derived CDR1 and CDR2 are MNHEY and SMNVEV (reference sequence). V lost 3 bases, J lost 4 bases, and 9 bases lay in between. Methods used by the authors: Nucleated cell counts were estimated from reference gene primer amplification. The repertoire was sequenced with immunoSEQ multiplex PCR; TCRdb's copy has only in-frame clones and lacks some. For V, J and clone size, that table is used; D and trimming come from the DNA. This sample carries about 140,000 clones, around 87% of them seen once, and the ten largest clones take 8.6%. The material sequenced was peripheral blood. The chain carries TRBV27 and TRBJ1-2; a weak D match, TRBD1 (6 bases). This sequence originates from a woman aged 45-59 years with active or convalescent COVID-19. CDR3 sequence: CASSLGALYGYTF. For the CDR3, the DNA is TGTGCCAGCAGTTTGGGGGCACTCTATGGCTACACCTTC.